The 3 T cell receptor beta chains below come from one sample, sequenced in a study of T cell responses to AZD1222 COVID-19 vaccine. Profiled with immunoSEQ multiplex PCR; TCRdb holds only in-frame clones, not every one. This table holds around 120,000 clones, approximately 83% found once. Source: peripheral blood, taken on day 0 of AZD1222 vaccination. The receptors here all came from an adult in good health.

CDR3 in DNA: TGTGCCAGCAGCTTCCTGGGGGGGCCGGCTACTGAAGCTTTCTTT. This encodes CASSFLGGPATEAFF. The chain is built from TRBV7-3 and TRBJ1-1; D may be TRBD1 (6 bases). This CDR3 region has 15 residues. V dropped 3 bases and J dropped 5 bases, with 16 bases sitting between them. The germline CDR1 and CDR2 sequences are SGHTA and FQGTGA.

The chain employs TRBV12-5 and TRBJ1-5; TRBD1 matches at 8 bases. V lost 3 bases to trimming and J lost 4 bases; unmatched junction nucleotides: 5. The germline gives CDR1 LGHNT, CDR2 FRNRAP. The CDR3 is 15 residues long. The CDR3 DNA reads TGTGCTAGTGGTTTCACCTGGACAGGGAATCAGCCCCAGCATTTT. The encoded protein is CASGFTWTGNQPQHF.

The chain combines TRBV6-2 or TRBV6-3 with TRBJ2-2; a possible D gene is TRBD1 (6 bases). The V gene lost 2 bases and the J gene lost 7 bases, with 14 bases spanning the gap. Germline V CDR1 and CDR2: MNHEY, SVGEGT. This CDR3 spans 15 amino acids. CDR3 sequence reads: CASSYQGQGFGELFF. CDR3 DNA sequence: TGTGCCAGCAGTTACCAGGGGCAGGGATTCGGGGAGCTGTTTTTT.